This TCR beta chain was sequenced in a study of human T cells and chemical hapten exposure. Overall study results and limits: With regard to DPC sensitization, TCRs above 1 in 1000 frequency did not change.

The library labeled individual cDNA molecules by adding unique molecular identifiers to them. Study processing details: Samples had a median of roughly 100,000 TCRs, ranging roughly 20,000 to 750,000. From the 5' RACE reads, TCRdb called clonotypes with MiXCR, one entry per CDR3 protein. The V and J calls follow TCRdb's processing rather than the paper's. The profile shows tens of thousands of distinct CDR3 sequences, about 8.4% of them singletons. The table lists this clonotype with many counts. The antigen is not known. Total RNA was isolated from whole blood that had not been fractionated. This CDR3 spans 15 amino acids. The germline V gene encodes CDR1 MNHEY and CDR2 SMNVEV (reference sequence). Between the trimmed V and J ends, which lost 4 bases and 4 bases, there was a span of 17 bases.

The receptor was isolated from a male donor in good health. The chain couples TRBV27 to TRBJ2-7, with D possibly TRBD2 on 7 matching bases. The CDR3 nucleotides are TGTGCCAGCAGTTCCCCGGGGGGCGCCACATACGAGCAGTACTTC. Translating gives CASSSPGGATYEQYF.